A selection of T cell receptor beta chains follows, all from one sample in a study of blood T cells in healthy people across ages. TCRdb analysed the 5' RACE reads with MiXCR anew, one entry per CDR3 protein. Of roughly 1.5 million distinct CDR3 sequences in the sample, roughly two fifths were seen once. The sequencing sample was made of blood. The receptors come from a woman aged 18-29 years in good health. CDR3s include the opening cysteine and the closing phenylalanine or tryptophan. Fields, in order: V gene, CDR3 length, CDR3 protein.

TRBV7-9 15 CASSAKRGRDTEAFF
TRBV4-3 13 CASSQDTAYEQYF
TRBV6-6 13 CASRSGGVTEAFF
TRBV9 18 CASSARSIGTSGRHEQFF
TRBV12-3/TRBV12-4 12 CANPDQSGGYTF
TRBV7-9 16 CASSRGHASSPYEQYF
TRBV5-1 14 CASTAGIRTDTQYF
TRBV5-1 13 CASSLGGGETQYF
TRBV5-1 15 CASRLTQGLSYEQYF
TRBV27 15 CASSLWAVGGNEQFF
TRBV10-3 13 CAISGPVVNEQFF
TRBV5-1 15 CASTTMTGTAYGYTF
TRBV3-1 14 CASKSGGANTEAFF
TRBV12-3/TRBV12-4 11 CASSLAGPLFF
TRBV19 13 CATTKTDYNEQFF
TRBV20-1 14 CSARDRYSNYGYTF
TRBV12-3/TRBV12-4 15 CASTPRGASTDTQYF
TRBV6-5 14 CATRSGALNQPQHF
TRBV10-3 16 CAISETGTSGFNEQFF
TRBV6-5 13 CASTRTGGNEQFF
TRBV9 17 CASSVGQRGTNYNEQFF
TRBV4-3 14 CASSQAGGYDEQFF
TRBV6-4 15 CASSRTSGSNNEQFF
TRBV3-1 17 CASSLVRRIDNQETQYF
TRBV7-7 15 CASSPGASEHNEQFF
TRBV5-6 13 CASSPGSFYGYTF
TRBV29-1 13 CSVVPRQVGGYTF
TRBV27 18 CASSYPDREGVVSYEQYF
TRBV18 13 CASSPQDKGTQYF
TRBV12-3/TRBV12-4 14 CASSQAGIQETQYF
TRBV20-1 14 CSASTPLAVGGYTF
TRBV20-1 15 CSARTLGTANTEAFF
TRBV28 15 CASSPPFSGANVLTF
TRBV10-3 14 CAIRVAGGGNEQFF
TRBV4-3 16 CASSQEFPQGGREQYF
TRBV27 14 CASGPSGGGTEAFF
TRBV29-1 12 CSVHTSGKAQYF
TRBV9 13 CASSDSPPDTQYF
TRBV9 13 CASSADDWGEQFF
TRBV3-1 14 CASSQWQGKETQYF
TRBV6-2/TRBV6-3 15 CASIPGTSFNYGYTF
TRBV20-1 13 CSARAGAVDTQYF
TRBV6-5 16 CASRNRGALNGSPPHF
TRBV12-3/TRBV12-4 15 CASRRDSYQNSPLHF
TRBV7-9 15 CASSLAIAGYNEQFF
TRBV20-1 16 CSARDLVGANNQPQHF
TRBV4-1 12 CASSQTRDRLFF
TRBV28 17 CASSFRTSGRFTDTQYF
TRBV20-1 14 CSAIPGGLNQPQHF